This TCR beta chain emerged from a study of CD8+CD57+ T cells in acquired aplastic anemia. Background on the study: Each DNA sample taken from sorted CD4+ and CD8+ cells came to approximately 3.3 ug on average. Study-wide results and limits: Significant differences in CD8+ Simpson's diversity were not observed between patients and controls.

This clonotype was seen many times. Its antigen is not identified. Both TCR beta VDJ combination and CDR3 sequence profiling were carried out. Genomic DNA was the template for this profiling. One entry per CDR3 protein results from TCRdb running MiXCR on the reads. Here the sample spans around 200,000 distinct CDR3 sequences, 45% to 60% being singletons. Patients who underwent sequencing had shown CD8+CD57+ cell expansion by flow cytometry. There was no therapy given to any patient before the blood sampling took place. This CDR3 spans 16 amino acids. V gave up 2 bases and J gave up 5 bases; unmatched junction bases: 8. Per germline, CDR1 SNHLY and CDR2 FYNNEI.

The TCR was taken from a human donor with aplastic anemia. The chain employs TRBV2 and TRBJ1-5; 8 bases fit TRBD1. Sequencing was carried out using sorted CD4+, CD8+, or CD8+CD57+ T cells (not recorded which) from PBMCs. The CDR3 coding sequence is TGTGCCAGCAGTGAAACTAGTGGACAGGGCCATCAGCCCCAGCATTTT. Translated: CASSETSGQGHQPQHF. Full variable domain (outside the CDR3, taken from reference TRBV2 and TRBJ1-5): EPEVTQTPSHQVTQMGQEVILRCVPISNHLYFYWYRQILGQKVEFLVSFYNNEISEKSEIFDDQFSVERPDGSNFTLKIRSTKLEDSAMYFCASSETSGQGHQPQHFGDGTRLSIL.